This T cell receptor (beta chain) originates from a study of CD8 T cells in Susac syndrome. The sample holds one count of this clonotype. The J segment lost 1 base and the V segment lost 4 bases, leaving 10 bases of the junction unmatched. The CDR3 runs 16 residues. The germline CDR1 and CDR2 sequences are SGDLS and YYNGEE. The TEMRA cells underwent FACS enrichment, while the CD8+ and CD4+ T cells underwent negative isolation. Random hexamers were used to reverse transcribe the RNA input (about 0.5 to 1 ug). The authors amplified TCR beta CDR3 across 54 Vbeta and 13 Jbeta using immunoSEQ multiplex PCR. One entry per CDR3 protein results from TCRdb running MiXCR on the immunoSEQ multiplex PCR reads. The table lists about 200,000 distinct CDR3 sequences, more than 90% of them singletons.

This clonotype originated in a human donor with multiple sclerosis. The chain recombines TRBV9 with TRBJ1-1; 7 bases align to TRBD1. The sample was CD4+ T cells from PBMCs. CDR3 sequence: CASSPIWTGKNTEAFF. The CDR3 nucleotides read TGTGCCAGCAGCCCAATTTGGACAGGAAAGAACACTGAAGCTTTCTTT.